These 15 T cell receptor beta chains originate from one sample sequenced in a study of spatial heterogeneity in lung cancer. The time point: sample taken at primary tumor resection. Via MiXCR, TCRdb re-called the 5' RACE reads, giving one row per CDR3 protein. Counted here are about 38,000 distinct CDR3 sequences, around 7.2% occurring once; the ten biggest clones make up roughly 28%. This sample comprised PBMCs, obtained at surgery. The receptors originated from a male donor with early-stage non-small cell lung cancer.

The sample holds a few counts of this clonotype. The J gene is TRBJ1-1, the V gene TRBV29-1, with a tentative D call TRBD1 (6 bases). Germline-derived CDR1 and CDR2 are SQVTM and ANQGSEA. V gave up 7 bases and J gave up 10 bases, with 13 bases separating them. The CDR3 runs to 10 residues. Written as DNA, the CDR3 is TGCAGCGAAACAGGGAGTGGAGCTTTCTTT. Its translation is CSETGSGAFF.

This clonotype was seen a few times. The gene calls are TRBV7-8 and TRBJ1-5; D call uncertain. Looked up from germline, CDR1 is SGHVS and CDR2 is FQNEAQ. V lost 5 bases and J 0 bases, leaving 11 bases between the germline ends. The length of the CDR3 is 15 residues. This CDR3 is CASSPRRFSNQPQHF. CDR3 in DNA: TGTGCCAGCAGCCCGAGACGGTTTAGCAATCAGCCCCAGCATTTT.

The chain links TRBV19 to TRBJ1-4; tentative D call: TRBD1 (6 bases). Germline V gives CDR1 LNHDA, CDR2 SQIVND (reference sequence). The V and J ends lost 0 bases and 8 bases respectively, with 13 bases between them. The CDR3 contains 15 residues. CDR3 region: CASSIDRQGSEKLFF. The CDR3 nucleotides read TGTGCCAGTAGTATAGACCGGCAGGGGAGCGAAAAACTGTTTTTT.

This clonotype has a count of ten or more. The chain links TRBV7-3 to TRBJ2-5; D is ambiguous. Trimming cost V 3 bases and J 5 bases, with 10 bases left between them. The CDR3 extends over 13 amino acids. Germline CDR1 reads SGHTA; CDR2 reads FQGTGA. This chain's CDR3 is CASSLDRGETQYF. The CDR3 nucleotides are TGTGCCAGCAGCTTGGACCGTGGGGAGACCCAGTACTTC. The variable domain in full, with the rest retrieved from reference TRBV7-3 and TRBJ2-5, is GAGVSQTPSNKVTEKGKYVELRCDPISGHTALYWYRQSLGQGPEFLIYFQGTGAADDSGLPNDRFFAVRPEGSVSTLKIQRTERGDSAVYLCASSLDRGETQYFGPGTRLLVL.

This clonotype has just a few counts. This chain links TRBV6-6 with TRBJ2-1; weak D call: TRBD1 (6 bases). From germline, CDR1 is MNHNY and CDR2 SVGAGI (reference sequence). This CDR3 is built from 15 residues. V lost 7 bases and J 5 bases, leaving 18 bases between the germline ends. CDR3: CASITGQRTHNEQFF. CDR3 sequence (DNA): TGTGCCAGCATAACCGGACAGCGGACGCACAATGAGCAGTTCTTC.

This clonotype has a handful of counts. V is TRBV20-1 and J is TRBJ1-2; 9 positions agree with TRBD1. This CDR3 spans 15 amino acids. Trimming removed 6 bases from V and 6 bases from J; junction bases left unmatched: 14. Per the germline V gene, CDR1 is DFQATT and CDR2 is SNEGSKA (reference sequence). CDR3 loop: CSAHTGNRGQDGYTF. CDR3 nucleotide sequence: TGCAGTGCCCACACGGGAAACAGGGGGCAAGATGGCTACACCTTC.

This chain connects TRBV6-2 or TRBV6-3 to TRBJ1-1; D is uncertain. Looked up from germline, CDR1 is MNHEY and CDR2 is SVGEGT. The ends were cut back, 2 bases at V and 1 base at J, with 8 bases in the middle. This CDR3 contains 14 residues. The CDR3 here is CASSYPRRNTEAFF. The CDR3 DNA sequence: TGTGCCAGCAGTTACCCACGCCGGAACACTGAAGCTTTCTTT.

This clonotype was observed at least ten times. The chain carries TRBV10-3 and TRBJ2-5; 11 nucleotides align to TRBD1. CDR1 is ENHRY, CDR2 SYGVKD, per germline. The V gene end was trimmed by 5 bases and the J gene end by 4 bases; junction bases not matched to a gene: 3. CDR3 length equals 14 residues. In nucleotides, the CDR3 is TGTGCCATCAGTAGGACAGGGGGCCGAGAGACCCAGTACTTC. Its translation is CAISRTGGRETQYF.

This clonotype was found a few times. V usage is TRBV6-5 and J usage is TRBJ2-7, with TRBD1 as a possible D gene (5 bases). The CDR3 runs to 13 residues. V gave up 7 bases and J gave up 1 base, with 11 bases separating them. Germline assignment: CDR1 MNHEY and CDR2 SVGAGI. CDR3 sequence: CASTKGISYEQYF. The CDR3 region has the DNA TGTGCCAGCACCAAGGGGATTTCCTACGAGCAGTACTTC.

This clonotype was seen a handful of times. The rearrangement links TRBV7-2 to TRBJ2-1; D not certain. In germline, CDR1 is SGHTA, CDR2 FQGNSA. This CDR3 is 12 amino acids long. V was clipped by 1 base and J by 4 bases, with 2 bases between them. This CDR3 is CASSLGYNEQFF. The CDR3 bases are TGTGCCAGCAGCTTAGGGTACAATGAGCAGTTCTTC.

This clonotype was counted only a few times. The rearrangement uses TRBV6-4 and TRBJ2-3; 12 bases match TRBD2. This CDR3 contains 15 residues. Germline V lookup: CDR1 MRHNA, CDR2 SNTAGT. The V and J ends lost 5 bases and 4 bases, in that order; junction bases with no gene match: 4. CDR3 amino acids: CASSRLAGASDTQYF. The CDR3 region has the DNA TGTGCCAGCAGTCGACTAGCGGGAGCATCAGATACGCAGTATTTT.

This clonotype was counted a few times. The DNA for the CDR3 is TGCGCCAGCAGCTCCGACCTTGCGGAGGCCTACAATGAGCAGTTCTTC. It yields the protein CASSSDLAEAYNEQFF. The rearrangement links TRBV5-1 to TRBJ2-1; perhaps TRBD2 as D (5 bases). CDR3 size: 16 residues. Deletions cut 3 bases from V and 2 bases from J, with 15 bases between. Germline CDR1 and CDR2: SGHRS and YFSETQ.

The J gene is TRBJ1-1, the V gene TRBV30; D remains ambiguous. CDR1 GTSNPN and CDR2 SVGIG come from the germline V gene (reference sequence). V was pared by 6 bases and J by 5 bases, with 16 bases between. The CDR3 is 13 residues long. The CDR3, as DNA: TGTGCCTGCCCCGGTCACACGAGGACTGAAGCTTTCTTT. Its translation: CACPGHTRTEAFF.

The chain links TRBV11-3 to TRBJ1-1; D ambiguous. The length of the CDR3 is 13 residues. Germline assignment: CDR1 SGHNT and CDR2 YENEEA. Trimming removed 2 bases from V and 1 base from J, with 5 bases in between. The CDR3 here is CASSLIPNTEAFF. The CDR3 DNA follows: TGTGCCAGCAGCTTAATCCCGAACACTGAAGCTTTCTTT.

This clonotype was counted at least ten times. The J gene is TRBJ1-5, the V gene TRBV12-3 or TRBV12-4; TRBD1 might be the D (5 bases). Trimming cost V 3 bases and J 2 bases, with 11 bases left between them. The CDR3 length is 15 residues. The CDR3 bases are TGTGCCAGCAGTTTGAGGGGTTTGGGCAATCAGCCCCAGCATTTT. Its translation: CASSLRGLGNQPQHF.